Listed below are T cell receptor beta chains from one sample, sequenced in a study of OX40 agonist ivuxolimab in advanced cancers. Clones were read by immunoSEQ multiplex PCR, and TCRdb kept only the in-frame ones, dropping some. The sample has around 84,000 clones; about nine tenths are singletons. The sample here was CD4+ or CD8+ T cells sorted from blood, taken in a trial of the OX40 agonist ivuxolimab. The receptor source for this set is an adult with an advanced solid tumor such as melanoma, head and neck, liver or kidney cancer. Both conserved end residues are part of each CDR3. A D gene is named only where the DNA matches it firmly. Clone size appears in some rows only: once, few, many, or a class for an expanded clone.

TRBJ2-1 | NA | NA | TRBV27 | CASSFPDGGLYNEQFF | TGTGCCAGCAGTTTCCCGGACGGGGGACTTTACAATGAGCAGTTCTTC
TRBJ1-1 | NA | NA | TRBV11-2 | CASSFLATEAFF | TGTGCCAGCAGCTTTCTGGCCACTGAAGCTTTCTTT
TRBJ1-1 | NA | NA | TRBV19 | CASSEARGKNTEAFF | TGTGCCAGTAGTGAGGCCCGGGGAAAGAACACTGAAGCTTTCTTT
TRBJ2-1 | NA | NA | TRBV4-1 | CASSQEENSYNEQFF | TGCGCCAGCAGCCAAGAGGAAAACAGCTACAATGAGCAGTTCTTC
TRBJ2-5 | NA | NA | TRBV5-1 | CASSPHSTGGSRMETQYF | TGCGCCAGCAGCCCACACTCCACGGGTGGGTCCAGGATGGAGACCCAGTACTTC
TRBJ1-5 | NA | NA | TRBV20-1 | CSATNQPQHF | TGCAGTGCCACCAATCAGCCCCAGCATTTT
TRBJ1-1 | TRBD1 | NA | TRBV6-1 | CASQQGYTEAFF | TGTGCCAGCCAACAGGGGTACACTGAAGCTTTCTTT
TRBJ2-7 | TRBD1 | NA | TRBV7-9 | CASSQDRGVSYEQYF | TGTGCCAGCAGCCAGGACAGGGGGGTCTCCTACGAGCAGTACTTC
TRBJ2-2 | TRBD2 | NA | TRBV6-4 | CASSRDYPTGELFF | TGTGCCAGCAGCCGGGACTACCCCACCGGGGAGCTGTTTTTT
TRBJ2-7 | NA | NA | TRBV19 | CASSITGSYEQYF | TGTGCCAGTAGTATCACAGGGTCCTACGAGCAGTACTTC
TRBJ2-4 | NA | NA | TRBV27 | CASSLPSGELAKNIQYF | TGTGCCAGCAGTTTACCCTCAGGGGAGCTAGCCAAAAACATTCAGTACTTC
TRBJ2-1 | NA | NA | TRBV29-1 | CSVDGRSSNGEQFF | TGCAGCGTTGATGGTAGGAGTAGCAACGGTGAGCAGTTCTTC
TRBJ2-7 | NA | NA | TRBV6-6 | CASSYMDSTVYEQYF | TGTGCCAGCAGTTATATGGACTCAACCGTCTACGAGCAGTACTTC
TRBJ2-7 | TRBD1 | NA | TRBV6-1 | CASSAGTGRYEQYF | TGTGCCAGCAGTGCGGGGACAGGGCGCTACGAGCAGTACTTC
TRBJ2-4 | NA | NA | TRBV27 | CASSFVRGALPSDIQYF | TGTGCCAGCAGTTTTGTTAGGGGGGCCCTCCCTTCGGACATTCAGTACTTC
TRBJ2-6 | NA | NA | TRBV7-7 | CASSRSSVPQSRANVLTF | TGTGCCAGCAGCAGGAGCTCAGTGCCACAAAGTCGGGCCAACGTCCTGACTTTC
TRBJ2-7 | NA | medium-sized | TRBV9 | CASRADGDEQYF | TGTGCCAGCAGGGCAGACGGCGACGAGCAGTACTTC
TRBJ2-1 | TRBD2 | once | TRBV9 | CASSVAERGAYNEQFF | TGTGCCAGCAGCGTAGCAGAGCGGGGGGCCTACAATGAGCAGTTCTTC
TRBJ2-7 | NA | NA | TRBV7-9 | CASSLVGLDYEQYF | TGTGCCAGCAGCTTAGTGGGACTCGACTACGAGCAGTACTTC
TRBJ2-2 | TRBD1 | NA | TRBV6-4 | CASSDSPGQGTGELFF | TGTGCCAGCAGTGACTCTCCGGGACAGGGCACCGGGGAGCTGTTTTTT
TRBJ2-1 | TRBD2 | NA | TRBV7-2 | CASSLLLAGETYNEQFF | TGTGCCAGCAGCCTACTACTAGCGGGGGAAACCTACAATGAGCAGTTCTTC
TRBJ1-1 | NA | NA | TRBV7-2 | CASSRLTPEAFF | TGTGCCAGCAGCAGACTGACCCCTGAAGCTTTCTTT
TRBJ1-2 | NA | NA | TRBV6-1 | CATRTDYYGYTF | TGTGCCACCAGGACGGATTACTATGGCTACACCTTC
TRBJ1-1 | NA | NA | TRBV9 | CASSVGTDNTEAFF | TGTGCCAGCAGCGTAGGAACGGATAACACTGAAGCTTTCTTT
TRBJ1-1 | NA | NA | TRBV27 | CASSIGRSNTEAFF | TGTGCCAGCAGTATCGGGAGGTCTAACACTGAAGCTTTCTTT
TRBJ1-2 | NA | once | TRBV10-3 | CAISAPPGGWNYGYTF | TGTGCCATCAGTGCCCCGCCCGGGGGGTGGAACTATGGCTACACCTTC
TRBJ1-1 | NA | NA | TRBV7-9 | CASSLSITGNTEAFF | TGTGCCAGCAGCCTCTCGATCACGGGTAACACTGAAGCTTTCTTT
TRBJ1-1 | NA | NA | TRBV7-9 | CASSLSPEAFF | TGTGCCAGCAGCTTATCCCCTGAAGCTTTCTTT
TRBJ2-5 | TRBD1 | NA | TRBV4-3 | CASSQDRTGETQYF | TGCGCCAGCAGCCAAGATCGGACAGGGGAGACCCAGTACTTC
TRBJ2-7 | TRBD1 | NA | TRBV10-3 | CAISVETGAYEQYF | TGTGCCATCAGTGTCGAGACAGGGGCCTACGAGCAGTACTTC
TRBJ1-6 | NA | once | TRBV5-4 | CASSLDDSPLHF | TGTGCCAGCAGCTTGGATGATTCACCCCTCCACTTT
TRBJ2-3 | TRBD2 | NA | TRBV6-4 | CASSDSGLVADTQYF | TGTGCCAGCAGTGACTCGGGACTAGTTGCAGATACGCAGTATTTT
TRBJ2-7 | NA | NA | TRBV11-2 | CASNRGSYEQYF | TGTGCCAGCAATAGGGGGAGCTACGAGCAGTACTTC
TRBJ1-1 | NA | few | TRBV20-1 | CSASRNEAFF | TGCAGTGCTAGCAGAAACGAAGCTTTCTTT
TRBJ1-6 | TRBD1 | NA | TRBV19 | CASRRTGESPLHF | TGTGCCAGTAGGCGGACAGGGGAATCACCCCTCCACTTT
TRBJ2-7 | TRBD1 | NA | TRBV4-1 | CASSQTGQGAYEQYF | TGCGCCAGCAGCCAAACGGGACAGGGAGCCTACGAGCAGTACTTC
TRBJ2-3 | NA | once | TRBV13 | CASSRTRAQYF | TGTGCCAGCAGCCGGACAAGGGCGCAGTATTTT
TRBJ2-1 | NA | NA | TRBV7-9 | CASSLGGGAFNEQFF | TGTGCCAGCAGCTTAGGAGGGGGGGCCTTTAATGAGCAGTTCTTC
TRBJ2-7 | NA | NA | TRBV11-2 | CASSLGFAGYEQYF | TGTGCCAGCAGCTTAGGGTTCGCGGGGTACGAGCAGTACTTC
TRBJ2-1 | TRBD2 | NA | TRBV6-5 | CASSYGSGGAYNEQFF | TGTGCCAGCAGTTACGGTAGCGGGGGGGCCTACAATGAGCAGTTCTTC